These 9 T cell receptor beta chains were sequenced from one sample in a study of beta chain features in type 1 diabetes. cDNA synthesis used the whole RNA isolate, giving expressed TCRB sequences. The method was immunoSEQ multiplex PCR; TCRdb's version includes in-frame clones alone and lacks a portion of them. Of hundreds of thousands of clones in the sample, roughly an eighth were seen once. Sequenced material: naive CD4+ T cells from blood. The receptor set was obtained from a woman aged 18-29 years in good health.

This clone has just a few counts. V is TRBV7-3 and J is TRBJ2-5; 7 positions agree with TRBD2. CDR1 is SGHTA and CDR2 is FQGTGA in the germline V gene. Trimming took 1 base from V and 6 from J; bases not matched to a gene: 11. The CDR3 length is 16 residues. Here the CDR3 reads CASSLRASGVGKTQYF. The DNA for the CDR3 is TGTGCCAGCAGCTTAAGAGCCAGCGGGGTCGGAAAGACCCAGTACTTC.

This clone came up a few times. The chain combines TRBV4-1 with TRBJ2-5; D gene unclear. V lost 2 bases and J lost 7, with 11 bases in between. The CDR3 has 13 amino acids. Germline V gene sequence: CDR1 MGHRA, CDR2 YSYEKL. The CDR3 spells CASSQNFLGTQYF. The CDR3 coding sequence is TGCGCCAGCAGCCAAAACTTCTTAGGGACCCAGTACTTC.

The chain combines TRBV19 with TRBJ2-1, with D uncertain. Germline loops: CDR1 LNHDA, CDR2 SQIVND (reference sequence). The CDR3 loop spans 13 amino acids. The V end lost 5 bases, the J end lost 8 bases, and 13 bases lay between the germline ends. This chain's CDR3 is CASSSYRADEQFF. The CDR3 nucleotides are TGTGCCAGTAGTTCCTACAGAGCCGATGAGCAGTTCTTC.

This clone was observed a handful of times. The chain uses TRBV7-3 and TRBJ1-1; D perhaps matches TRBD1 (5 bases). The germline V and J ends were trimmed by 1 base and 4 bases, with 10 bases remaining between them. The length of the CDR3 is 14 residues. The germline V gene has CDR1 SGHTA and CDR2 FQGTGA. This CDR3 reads CASSLRGLGTEAFF. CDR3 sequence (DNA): TGTGCCAGCAGCTTAAGGGGCTTGGGCACTGAAGCTTTCTTT.

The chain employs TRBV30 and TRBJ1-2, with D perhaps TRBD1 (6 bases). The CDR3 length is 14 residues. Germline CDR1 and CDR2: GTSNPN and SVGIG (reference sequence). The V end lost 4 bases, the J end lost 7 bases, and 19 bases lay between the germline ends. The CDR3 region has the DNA TGTGCCTGGACCCGACAGGCAAAGTGGAGTGGCTACACCTTC. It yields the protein CAWTRQAKWSGYTF. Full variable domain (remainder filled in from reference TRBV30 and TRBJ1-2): SQTIHQWPATLVQPVGSPLSLECTVEGTSNPNLYWYRQAAGRGLQLLFYSVGIGQISSEVPQNLSASRPQDRQFILSSKKLLLSDSGFYLCAWTRQAKWSGYTFGSGTRLTVV.

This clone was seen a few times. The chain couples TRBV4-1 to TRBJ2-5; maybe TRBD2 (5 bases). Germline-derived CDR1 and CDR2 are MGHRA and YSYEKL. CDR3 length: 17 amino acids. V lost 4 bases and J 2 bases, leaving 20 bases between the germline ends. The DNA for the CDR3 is TGCGCCAGCAGCCCTGGCCGAGCGAGCGGCCAACAAGAGACCCAGTACTTC. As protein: CASSPGRASGQQETQYF.

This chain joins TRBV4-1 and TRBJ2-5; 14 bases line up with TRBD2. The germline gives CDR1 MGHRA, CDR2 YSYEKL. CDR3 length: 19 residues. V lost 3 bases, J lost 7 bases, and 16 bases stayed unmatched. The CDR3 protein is CASSQGTSGSSRVLATQYF. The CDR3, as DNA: TGCGCCAGCAGCCAGGGGACTAGCGGGAGTTCTCGGGTTTTGGCGACCCAGTACTTC.

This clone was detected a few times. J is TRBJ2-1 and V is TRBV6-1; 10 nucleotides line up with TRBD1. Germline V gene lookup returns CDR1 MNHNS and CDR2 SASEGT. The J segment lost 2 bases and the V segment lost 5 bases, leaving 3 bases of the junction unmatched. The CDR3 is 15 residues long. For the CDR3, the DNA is TGTGCCAGCAGTTGGACAGGGGGGGCCTACAATGAGCAGTTCTTC. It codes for CASSWTGGAYNEQFF.

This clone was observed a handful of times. Here the CDR3 reads CSFQGEGVYGYTF. As DNA, the CDR3 is TGCAGCTTTCAGGGGGAAGGAGTCTATGGCTACACCTTC. This sequence joins TRBV29-1 and TRBJ1-2; TRBD1 matches at 7 bases. The V gene end was trimmed by 8 bases and the J gene end by 4 bases; junction bases not matched to a gene: 10. Germline CDR1 reads SQVTM; CDR2 reads ANQGSEA. This CDR3 has 13 residues.